This entry is about one T cell receptor beta chain. What it binds is unknown. The sample is drawn from a study of CD8 T cells in ankylosing spondylitis. Overall study findings and caveats: Reported data indicate significant enrichment of disease-linked clones within matched ankylosing spondylitis synovial fluid. In peripheral blood, disease-linked CD8+ clones occurred at relatively low frequencies. What appeared characteristic of ankylosing spondylitis blood was a TCR beta motif of 7 or 8 highly homologous variants.

This CDR3 is built from 18 residues. Germline V CDR1 and CDR2: GTSNPN, SVGIG (reference sequence). V lost 0 bases and J 0 bases, leaving 15 bases between the germline ends. Molecular-barcoded quantitative 5'-RACE produced these TCR beta libraries. TCRdb re-analysed the 5' RACE reads in MiXCR, keeping a single row per CDR3 protein. The table lists around 540,000 distinct CDR3 sequences, about 12% of them singletons. The chain carries TRBV30 and TRBJ2-6; unclear D gene. The sequence was obtained from a male donor with ankylosing spondylitis. What was sequenced was blood, either unsorted or a sorted T cell fraction (not recorded which). CDR3 sequence reads: CAWSVSRYLHSGANVLTF. The CDR3 nucleotides are TGTGCCTGGAGTGTCAGTCGCTACCTCCACTCTGGGGCCAACGTCCTGACTTTC. The full variable domain, completed using reference TRBV30 and TRBJ2-6, is SQTIHQWPATLVQPVGSPLSLECTVEGTSNPNLYWYRQAAGRGLQLLFYSVGIGQISSEVPQNLSASRPQDRQFILSSKKLLLSDSGFYLCAWSVSRYLHSGANVLTFGAGSRLTVL.